These 30 T cell receptor beta chains were sequenced from one sample in a study of blood T cell repertoires in COVID-19. Some clones are missing from TCRdb's copy, which holds only in-frame ones; the method was immunoSEQ multiplex PCR. The top ten hold around 3.6% of the sample, which has around 120,000 clones, roughly 90% seen once. Sequenced: peripheral blood. These TCRs come from a man aged 50-60 years with active COVID-19.

This clone came up once. The V call is TRBV7-9, the J call TRBJ2-5; D ambiguous. The V and J ends lost 1 base and 5 bases respectively, with 5 bases between them. The CDR3 spans 12 residues. From germline, CDR1 is SEHNR and CDR2 FQNEAQ (reference sequence). In nucleotides, the CDR3 is TGTGCCAGCAGCTTAGATCTGGAGACCCAGTACTTC. Encoded protein: CASSLDLETQYF.

This clone was detected only a few times. V and J are TRBV9 and TRBJ1-6; D call uncertain. Germline V gene data show CDR1 as SGDLS and CDR2 as YYNGEE. Trimming shortened V by 0 bases and J by 5 bases, and 12 bases separated the two germline ends. CDR3 length: 16 amino acids. CDR3 coding DNA: TGTGCCAGCAGCGTAGGAGGGCAGGATCATAATTCACCCCTCCACTTT. Amino acid sequence: CASSVGGQDHNSPLHF.

The J gene is TRBJ2-1, the V gene TRBV11-2; 9 nucleotides match TRBD1. The V segment lost 4 bases and the J segment 4 bases; nucleotides outside the gene matches: 5. Germline CDR1 and CDR2: SGHAT and FQNNGV. This CDR3 has 15 residues. The CDR3 bases are TGTGCCAGCAGCTCCGGACAGGGGAGATACAATGAGCAGTTCTTC. Protein product: CASSSGQGRYNEQFF.

The chain is built from TRBV9 and TRBJ2-2, with D perhaps TRBD1 (6 bases). In germline, CDR1 is SGDLS, CDR2 YYNGEE. Trimming left V 3 bases short and J 3 bases short, with 15 bases between. The CDR3 totals 16 residues. In nucleotides, the CDR3 is TGTGCCAGCAGCGCACGGCAGACAGGTGACACCGGGGAGCTGTTTTTT. This translates into CASSARQTGDTGELFF.

CDR3 nucleotide sequence: TGCAGTGCTCGTGGTCGACTAGCGGGGCGGCAAGAGACCCAGTACTTC. Translation: CSARGRLAGRQETQYF. The chain combines TRBV20-1 with TRBJ2-5, with 11 bases aligning to TRBD2. This CDR3 is built from 16 residues. Trimming at V came to 5 bases and at J to 2 bases, leaving 10 bases not matched to a gene. Per germline, CDR1 DFQATT and CDR2 SNEGSKA (reference sequence).

The V and J genes are TRBV4-2 and TRBJ2-1, with 8 bases that match TRBD1. Losses at the gene ends were 3 bases for V and 6 bases for J; bases not matched to a gene: 7. Per the germline V gene, CDR1 is LGHNA and CDR2 is YNFKEQ. The CDR3 is made up of 15 amino acids. CDR3 sequence reads: CASSQGIDRGNEQFF. For the CDR3, the DNA is TGTGCCAGCAGCCAGGGAATCGACAGGGGCAATGAGCAGTTCTTC.

This chain links TRBV19 with TRBJ1-2; 7 bases are a match to TRBD1. This CDR3 is 15 amino acids long. The junction had 11 bases not matched to a gene; V was cut back by 10 bases and J by 0 bases. Germline V gene lookup returns CDR1 LNHDA and CDR2 SQIVND (reference sequence). The CDR3 region is CATSPGTATNYGYTF. The CDR3 bases are TGTGCCACCTCCCCCGGGACAGCTACTAACTATGGCTACACCTTC.

The chain has TRBV24-1 and TRBJ2-1, with 7 positions matching TRBD2. This CDR3 region has 16 residues. V gave up 3 bases and J gave up 0 bases; unmatched junction bases: 4. Germline CDR1 KGHDR, CDR2 SFDVKD. CDR3 residues: CATSDPTSVSYNEQFF. The DNA of the CDR3 is TGTGCCACCAGTGATCCCACTAGCGTCTCCTACAATGAGCAGTTCTTC.

The rearrangement uses TRBV29-1 and TRBJ2-1; 8 nucleotides align to TRBD1. Looked up from germline, CDR1 is SQVTM and CDR2 is ANQGSEA. The CDR3 covers 14 residues. Trimming cost V 7 bases and J 5 bases; bases outside gene matches: 10. Written as DNA, the CDR3 is TGCAGCGCCTACACAGGGGGATCTCACAATGAGCAGTTCTTC. This sequence encodes CSAYTGGSHNEQFF.

The chain uses TRBV6-5 and TRBJ2-1; the D gene is possibly TRBD2 (6 bases). Per germline, CDR1 MNHEY and CDR2 SVGAGI. This CDR3 is built from 15 residues. V was cut by 7 bases and J by 0 bases, with 13 bases left in between. The CDR3 loop reads CASKGSGSSYNEQFF. CDR3 nucleotide sequence: TGTGCCAGCAAGGGGTCCGGGAGCTCCTACAATGAGCAGTTCTTC.

This clone was recorded once. The rearrangement uses TRBV7-2 and TRBJ1-2; 7 bases map to TRBD1. CDR1 SGHTA and CDR2 FQGNSA come from the germline V gene. The V and J ends lost 4 bases and 4 bases, in that order; junction bases with no gene match: 6. This CDR3 has 14 residues. CDR3 in amino acids: CASSSPGTVYGYTF. The DNA of the CDR3 is TGTGCCAGCAGCTCCCCCGGGACAGTCTATGGCTACACCTTC.

This clone was seen only once. The chain links TRBV5-1 to TRBJ1-1; tentative D call: TRBD1 (5 bases). CDR1 and CDR2 (germline): SGHRS, YFSETQ. V shed 4 bases and J shed 5 bases, with 12 bases lying between them. CDR3 length: 13 residues. CDR3 loop: CASSPAAGTEAFF. The DNA for the CDR3 is TGCGCCAGCAGCCCGGCCGCAGGGACTGAAGCTTTCTTT.

The V call is TRBV6-1, the J call TRBJ1-5; no clear D. The germline gives CDR1 MNHNS, CDR2 SASEGT. Trimming took 1 base from V and 0 from J, leaving 7 bases between them. The CDR3 extends over 15 amino acids. Here the CDR3 DNA reads TGTGCCAGCAGTGAAGACTTATATAGCAATCAGCCCCAGCATTTT. Its protein product is CASSEDLYSNQPQHF.

The chain employs TRBV2 and TRBJ2-7, with TRBD1 as a possible D gene (6 bases). With 6 bases removed from V and 6 bases from J, the gap between germline ends came to 18 bases. CDR1 and CDR2 from the germline V gene are SNHLY and FYNNEI. The length of the CDR3 is 14 residues. CDR3 sequence (DNA): TGTGCCAGCAGCATCGAGGGTTCAGGGGCCGAGCAGTACGTC. Amino acid sequence: CASSIEGSGAEQYV.

The V gene is TRBV9, the J gene TRBJ2-1; 9 bases match TRBD1. Germline assignment: CDR1 SGDLS and CDR2 YYNGEE. The CDR3 is made up of 15 amino acids. After removal of 0 bases from V and 9 bases from J, the junction contained 7 bases not matched to a gene. The CDR3, as DNA: TGTGCCAGCAGCGTAGAACAGGGGGCGCGGAGTGAGCAGTTCTTC. This gives the protein CASSVEQGARSEQFF.

A few counts support this clone. This chain uses TRBV6-5 with TRBJ2-1; 8 bases map to TRBD1. The CDR3 is 13 residues long. V gave up 1 base and J gave up 10 bases; unmatched junction bases: 3. Germline V gives CDR1 MNHEY, CDR2 SVGAGI. The DNA for the CDR3 is TGTGCCAGCAGTTACTATAACAGGGGGGAGCAGTTCTTC. This gives the protein CASSYYNRGEQFF.

The chain links TRBV13 to TRBJ2-7, with D tentatively TRBD2 (5 bases). Between the trimmed V and J ends, which lost 0 bases and 6 bases, there was a span of 9 bases. Looked up from germline, CDR1 is PRHDT and CDR2 is FYEKMQ (reference sequence). The CDR3 is made up of 13 amino acids. CDR3 sequence reads: CASSLGMAGEQYV. CDR3 coding DNA: TGTGCCAGCAGCTTAGGTATGGCGGGCGAGCAGTACGTC.

The rearrangement uses TRBV14 and TRBJ1-4, with D possibly TRBD1 on 5 matching bases. The germline CDR1 and CDR2 sequences are SGHDN and FVKESK. CDR3 length equals 15 residues. V lost 4 bases, J lost 2 bases, and 11 bases lay in between. CDR3 residues: CASSPGYGTNEKLFF. As DNA, the CDR3 is TGTGCCAGCAGCCCAGGGTATGGCACTAATGAAAAACTGTTTTTT.

The chain uses TRBV6-5 and TRBJ2-5; 9 positions match TRBD2. The V and J ends lost 6 bases and 5 bases, in that order; junction bases with no gene match: 7. The V gene's germline CDR1 is MNHEY and CDR2 SVGAGI. There are 14 residues in the CDR3. As DNA, the CDR3 is TGTGCCAGCAGGGTTAGCGGGAGCTCGGAGACCCAGTACTTC. Amino acid sequence: CASRVSGSSETQYF.

V and J are TRBV14 and TRBJ2-1; possibly TRBD2 for D (7 bases). The CDR3 is 15 amino acids. The V end lost 1 base, the J end lost 4 bases, and 11 bases lay between the germline ends. Germline CDR1 SGHDN, CDR2 FVKESK. This CDR3 is CASSQVGGQYNEQFF. The CDR3 region has the DNA TGTGCCAGCAGCCAAGTCGGGGGGCAGTACAATGAGCAGTTCTTC.

V gene TRBV7-8 combines with J gene TRBJ1-1, with D perhaps matching TRBD1 (5 bases). V dropped 2 bases and J dropped 8 bases, with 18 bases sitting between them. Germline V gene sequence: CDR1 SGHVS, CDR2 FQNEAQ. This CDR3 comprises 15 residues. The CDR3 region has the DNA TGTGCCAGCAGCTTAACTCCTCTCAGGGATATAGAAGCTTTCTTT. It encodes CASSLTPLRDIEAFF.

The chain is built from TRBV3-1 (or the pseudogene TRBV3-2) and TRBJ2-6; 11 positions agree with TRBD1. Germline V gene data show CDR1 as LGHDT and CDR2 as YNNKEL (reference sequence). V shed 4 bases and J 1 base; nucleotides not matched to a gene: 6. The CDR3 totals 18 residues. DNA for the CDR3: TGTGCCAGCAGCCGACGGGGACAGGGGGTGTCTGGGGCCAACGTCCTGACTTTC. Protein: CASSRRGQGVSGANVLTF.

This clone came up once. The genes are TRBV6-5 and TRBJ2-3; D is unresolved. V lost 0 bases, J lost 0 bases, and 4 bases lay in between. Germline-derived CDR1 and CDR2 are MNHEY and SVGAGI. The CDR3 runs 14 residues. CDR3 in amino acids: CASSYSTSTDTQYF. The CDR3 region has the DNA TGTGCCAGCAGTTACTCGACTAGCACAGATACGCAGTATTTT.

The chain carries TRBV28 and TRBJ2-5; 11 nucleotides agree with TRBD1. The CDR3 contains 16 residues. Looked up from germline, CDR1 is MDHEN and CDR2 is SYDVKM. J was trimmed by 4 bases and V by 4 bases; bases with no gene match: 8. DNA for the CDR3: TGTGCCAGCAGTTCCTTAACCGGGACAGGGGGAGAGACCCAGTACTTC. Its protein is CASSSLTGTGGETQYF.

The chain is built from TRBV2 and TRBJ1-2; 9 bases fit TRBD1. V trimming: 7 bases; J trimming: 5 bases; junction bases outside the gene matches: 5. The CDR3 has 13 amino acids. The germline V gene has CDR1 SNHLY and CDR2 FYNNEI. Written as DNA, the CDR3 is TGTGCCAGCACCGGGACAGGGACGTATGGCTACACCTTC. Translated: CASTGTGTYGYTF.

The rearrangement uses TRBV5-4 and TRBJ1-1; TRBD1 matches 7 bases. From germline, CDR1 is SGHNT and CDR2 YYREEE (reference sequence). The trim removed 3 bases at V and 1 base at J, leaving 9 bases unmatched. The CDR3 runs 16 residues. CDR3 protein: CASSSQKTGKNTEAFF. CDR3 DNA: TGTGCCAGCAGCTCCCAGAAGACAGGGAAGAACACTGAAGCTTTCTTT.

The chain combines TRBV29-1 with TRBJ2-3, with 9 bases identical to TRBD2. Looked up from germline, CDR1 is SQVTM and CDR2 is ANQGSEA. The CDR3 runs to 15 residues. With V trimmed by 6 bases and J by 6 bases, 13 bases remained unmatched. The CDR3 DNA reads TGCAGCGTGGCCGGTTTAGCGGGAGATTTGGATACGCAGTATTTT. It encodes CSVAGLAGDLDTQYF.

This clone was counted a single time. This rearrangement joins TRBV3-1 (or the pseudogene TRBV3-2) to TRBJ1-1, with D perhaps TRBD1 (5 bases). With 1 base removed from V and 2 bases from J, the gap between germline ends came to 8 bases. The CDR3 has 14 residues. CDR1 LGHDT and CDR2 YNNKEL come from the germline V gene (reference sequence). CDR3 residues: CASSQVGANTEAFF. For the CDR3, the DNA is TGTGCCAGCAGCCAAGTTGGGGCTAACACTGAAGCTTTCTTT.

This sequence joins TRBV11-1 and TRBJ2-5, with D possibly matching TRBD2 (5 bases). Trimming cost V 4 bases and J 1 base, with 13 bases left between them. This CDR3 is 15 amino acids long. Germline CDR1 and CDR2: SGHAT and FQDESV (reference sequence). The CDR3 coding sequence is TGTGCCAGCAGCTCCGGGATTCTGGGCCAAGAGACCCAGTACTTC. This sequence encodes CASSSGILGQETQYF. Complete variable domain (other parts from reference TRBV11-1 and TRBJ2-5): EAEVAQSPRYKITEKSQAVAFWCDPISGHATLYWYRQILGQGPELLVQFQDESVVDDSQLPKDRFSAERLKGVDSTLKIQPAELGDSAMYLCASSSGILGQETQYFGPGTRLLVL.

This clone was seen only a few times. This rearrangement joins TRBV27 to TRBJ1-5; D gene unclear. In germline, CDR1 is MNHEY, CDR2 SMNVEV (reference sequence). The CDR3 contains 15 residues. Trimming left V 2 bases short and J 0 bases short, with 8 bases between. The CDR3 coding sequence is TGTGCCAGCAGTTTAACACAGACTAGCAATCAGCCCCAGCATTTT. This encodes CASSLTQTSNQPQHF.